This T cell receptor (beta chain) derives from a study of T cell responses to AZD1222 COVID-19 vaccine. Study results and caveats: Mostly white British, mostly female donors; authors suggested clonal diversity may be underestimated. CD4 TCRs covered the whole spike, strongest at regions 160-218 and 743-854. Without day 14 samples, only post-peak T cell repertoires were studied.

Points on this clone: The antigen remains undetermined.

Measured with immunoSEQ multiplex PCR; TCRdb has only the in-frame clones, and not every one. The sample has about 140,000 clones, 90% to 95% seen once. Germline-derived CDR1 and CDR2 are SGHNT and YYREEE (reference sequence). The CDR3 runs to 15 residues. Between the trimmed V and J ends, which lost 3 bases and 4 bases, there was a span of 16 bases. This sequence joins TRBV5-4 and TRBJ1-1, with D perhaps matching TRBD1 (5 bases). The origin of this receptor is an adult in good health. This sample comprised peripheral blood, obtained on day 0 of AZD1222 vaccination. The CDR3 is CASSSPGGVGTEAFF. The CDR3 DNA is TGTGCCAGCAGCTCCCCGGGAGGGGTGGGCACTGAAGCTTTCTTT.